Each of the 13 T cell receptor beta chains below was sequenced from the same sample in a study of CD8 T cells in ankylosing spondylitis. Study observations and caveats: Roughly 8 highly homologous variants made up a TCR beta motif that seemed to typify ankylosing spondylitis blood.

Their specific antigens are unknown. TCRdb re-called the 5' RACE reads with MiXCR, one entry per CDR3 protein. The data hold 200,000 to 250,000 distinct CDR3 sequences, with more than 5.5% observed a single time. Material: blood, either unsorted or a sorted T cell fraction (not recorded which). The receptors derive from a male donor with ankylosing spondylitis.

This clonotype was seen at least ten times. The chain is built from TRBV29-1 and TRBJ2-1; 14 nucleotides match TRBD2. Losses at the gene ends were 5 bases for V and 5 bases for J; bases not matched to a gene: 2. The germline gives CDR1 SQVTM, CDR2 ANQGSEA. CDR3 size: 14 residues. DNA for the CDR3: TGCAGCGTTAGACTAGCGGGGGGGCACAATGAGCAGTTCTTC. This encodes CSVRLAGGHNEQFF.

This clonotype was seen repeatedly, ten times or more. The CDR3 reads CASGSSPPGRSNSPLHF. As DNA, the CDR3 is TGTGCCAGCGGGTCCAGCCCCCCGGGCAGGAGTAATTCACCCCTCCACTTT. This rearrangement joins TRBV28 to TRBJ1-6; D remains ambiguous. V was pared by 8 bases and J by 6 bases, with 23 bases between. There are 17 residues in the CDR3. CDR1 and CDR2 from the germline V gene are MDHEN and SYDVKM.

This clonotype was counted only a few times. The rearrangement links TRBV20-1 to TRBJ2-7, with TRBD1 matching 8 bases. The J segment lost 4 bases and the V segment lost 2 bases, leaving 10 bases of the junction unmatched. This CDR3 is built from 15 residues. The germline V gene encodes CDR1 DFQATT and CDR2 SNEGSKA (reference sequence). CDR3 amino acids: CSARNIDRGTYEQYF. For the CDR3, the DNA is TGCAGTGCTAGAAATATTGACAGGGGAACTTACGAGCAGTACTTC.

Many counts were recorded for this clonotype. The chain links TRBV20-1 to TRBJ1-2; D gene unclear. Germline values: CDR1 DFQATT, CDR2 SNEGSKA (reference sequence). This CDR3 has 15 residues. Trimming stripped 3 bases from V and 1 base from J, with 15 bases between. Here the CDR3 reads CSARDRKAINYGYTF. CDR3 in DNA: TGCAGTGCTAGGGACCGTAAGGCAATTAACTATGGCTACACCTTC.

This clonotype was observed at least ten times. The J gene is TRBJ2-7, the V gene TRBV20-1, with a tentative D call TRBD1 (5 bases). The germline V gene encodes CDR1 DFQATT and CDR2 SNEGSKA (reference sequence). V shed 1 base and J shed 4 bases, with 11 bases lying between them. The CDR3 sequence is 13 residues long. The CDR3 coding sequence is TGCAGTGCTAGAGCAGGGTTGGGGTACGAGCAGTACTTC. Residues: CSARAGLGYEQYF.

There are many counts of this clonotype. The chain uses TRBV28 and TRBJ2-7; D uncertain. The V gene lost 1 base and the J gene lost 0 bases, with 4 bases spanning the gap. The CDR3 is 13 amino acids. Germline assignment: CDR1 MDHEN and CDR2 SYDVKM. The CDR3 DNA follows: TGTGCCAGCAGTTTATATAACTCCTACGAGCAGTACTTC. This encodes CASSLYNSYEQYF.

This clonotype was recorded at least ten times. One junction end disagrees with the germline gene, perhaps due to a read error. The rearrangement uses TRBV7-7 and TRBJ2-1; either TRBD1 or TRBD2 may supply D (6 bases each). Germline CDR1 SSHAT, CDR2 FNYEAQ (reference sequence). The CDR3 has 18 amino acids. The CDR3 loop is CASSLDLGGQNRTNEQFF. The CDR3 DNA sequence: TGTGCTAGCAGCTTAGACCTCGGGGGCCAAAATAGAACCAATGAGCAGTTCTTC.

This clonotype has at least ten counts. DNA of the CDR3: TGTGCCAGCAGTTACTACGGGACATCGGCTGGGGGCTATGGCTACACCTTC. It encodes CASSYYGTSAGGYGYTF. The J gene is TRBJ1-2, the V gene TRBV6-5, with D perhaps TRBD1 (6 bases). The CDR3 extends over 17 amino acids. The V gene's germline CDR1 is MNHEY and CDR2 SVGAGI. Trimming removed 1 base from V and 4 bases from J, with 19 bases in between.

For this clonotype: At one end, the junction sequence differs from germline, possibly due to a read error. CDR3 nucleotides: TGTGCCATCAGCCCCGGGCCTACCTACGAGCAGTACTTC. It translates to CAISPGPTYEQYF. The chain recombines TRBV5-6 with TRBJ2-7; no firm D call. From germline, CDR1 is SGHDT and CDR2 YYEEEE. The CDR3 runs 13 residues.

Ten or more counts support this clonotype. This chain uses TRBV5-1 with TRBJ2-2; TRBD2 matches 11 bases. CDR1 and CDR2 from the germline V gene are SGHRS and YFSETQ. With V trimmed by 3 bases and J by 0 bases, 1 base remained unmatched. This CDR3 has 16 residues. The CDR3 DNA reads TGCGCCAGCAGCTCGGGACTAGCGGCGAACACCGGGGAGCTGTTTTTT. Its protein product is CASSSGLAANTGELFF.

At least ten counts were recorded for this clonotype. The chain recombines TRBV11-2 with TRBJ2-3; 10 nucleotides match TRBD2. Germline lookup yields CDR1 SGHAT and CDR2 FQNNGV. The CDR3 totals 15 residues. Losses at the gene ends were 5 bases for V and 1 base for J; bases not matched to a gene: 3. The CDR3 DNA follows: TGTGCCAGCAGCATCGGGACTAGCGGCACAGATACGCAGTATTTT. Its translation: CASSIGTSGTDTQYF.

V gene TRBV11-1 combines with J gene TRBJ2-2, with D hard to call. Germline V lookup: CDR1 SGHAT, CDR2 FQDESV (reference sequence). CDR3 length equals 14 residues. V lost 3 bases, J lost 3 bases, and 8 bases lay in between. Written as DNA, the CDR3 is TGTGCCAGCAGCTTCGGTTCTTACACCGGGGAGCTGTTTTTT. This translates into CASSFGSYTGELFF. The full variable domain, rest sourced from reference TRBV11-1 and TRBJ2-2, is EAEVAQSPRYKITEKSQAVAFWCDPISGHATLYWYRQILGQGPELLVQFQDESVVDDSQLPKDRFSAERLKGVDSTLKIQPAELGDSAMYLCASSFGSYTGELFFGEGSRLTVL.

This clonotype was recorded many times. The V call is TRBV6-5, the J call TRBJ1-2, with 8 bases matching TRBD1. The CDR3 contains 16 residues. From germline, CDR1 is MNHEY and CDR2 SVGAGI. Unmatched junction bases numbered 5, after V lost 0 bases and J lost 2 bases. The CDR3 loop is CASSYSTGQVNYGYTF. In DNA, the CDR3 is TGTGCCAGCAGTTACTCGACGGGACAGGTCAACTATGGCTACACCTTC.